These 18 T cell receptor beta chains share one sample of origin, sequenced in a study of T cells expressing NK-cell markers. Following a re-call of the 5' RACE reads, TCRdb has one entry per CDR3 protein and lacks DNA. Found here are 450,000 to 600,000 distinct CDR3 sequences; the top ten clones hold approximately 3.5%. The sequencing input was blood T cells: a sorted CD56 or NKG2C T cell subset, CD4+ or CD8+ T cells, or bulk PBMC T cells (not recorded which). The receptors come from a man aged 18 to 29 in good health.

The chain joins TRBV6-1 to TRBJ2-4; TCRdb lists TRBD1, though no DNA is available to test this call. Germline values: CDR1 MNHNS, CDR2 SASEGT. The CDR3 is made up of 14 amino acids. CDR3 amino acids: CASSEPGQGNIQYF.

The chain combines TRBV4-2 with TRBJ2-7. CDR3 length: 17 amino acids. CDR1 and CDR2 (germline): LGHNA, YNFKEQ. This chain's CDR3 is CASSQEDSATVGNEQYF.

The J gene is TRBJ2-5, the V gene TRBV10-3; TCRdb designates TRBD2, a call that cannot be tested without DNA. CDR3 size: 15 residues. Per the germline V gene, CDR1 is ENHRY and CDR2 is SYGVKD. CDR3 in amino acids: CAISESGSSSETQYF.

The V and J genes are TRBV12-3 or TRBV12-4 and TRBJ2-1; TCRdb's assignment of TRBD2 cannot be checked, as there is no DNA. The CDR3 runs 16 residues. The CDR3 sequence: CASSRLTRGLGKQQFF.

The CDR3 sequence: CSAYPRAREGLDTQYF. The chain links TRBV20-1 to TRBJ2-3; TCRdb gives TRBD2 as the D gene, but with no DNA this cannot be confirmed. Germline V lookup: CDR1 DFQATT, CDR2 SNEGSKA (reference sequence). The CDR3 is 16 residues long.

The V gene is TRBV20-1, the J gene TRBJ2-3; TCRdb's D gene call, TRBD2, goes unchecked for lack of DNA. Germline V lookup: CDR1 DFQATT, CDR2 SNEGSKA (reference sequence). This CDR3 is 17 amino acids long. CDR3: CSAKGLAGEVVRDTQYF.

The CDR3 region is CASSLLSRAEGTDTQYF. The chain employs TRBV28 and TRBJ2-3; the D call from TCRdb, TRBD1, cannot be confirmed without DNA. CDR1 and CDR2 (germline): MDHEN, SYDVKM. This CDR3 region has 17 residues.

This chain joins TRBV7-8 and TRBJ2-7; the D call of TRBD1 rests on TCRdb alone, since no DNA is present to check it. The CDR3 consists of 15 residues. CDR1 is SGHVS, CDR2 FQNEAQ, per germline. The CDR3 here is CASSFVGQGYDEQYF.

This chain connects TRBV11-3 to TRBJ2-4; TCRdb calls TRBD2, which cannot be checked without DNA. The length of the CDR3 is 19 residues. CDR1 is SGHNT and CDR2 is YENEEA in the germline V gene. The CDR3 sequence is CASSLGAGTLRLAKNIQYF.

This chain connects TRBV4-2 to TRBJ2-7; TCRdb lists TRBD2, though no DNA is available to test this call. Germline CDR1 reads LGHNA; CDR2 reads YNFKEQ. The length of the CDR3 is 16 residues. The CDR3 loop reads CASSQGASGRMNEQYF.

The chain uses TRBV4-3 and TRBJ2-7; TCRdb's D call of TRBD1 is untestable without DNA. The germline gives CDR1 LGHNA, CDR2 YSLEER. The CDR3 has 15 amino acids. CDR3 loop: CASSQDGDRGHEQYF.

CDR3 sequence: CASSYGVGTVGYF. The chain combines TRBV6-6 with TRBJ2-5; without DNA, the TCRdb call of TRBD1 cannot be checked. The CDR3 runs 13 residues. CDR1 and CDR2 (germline): MNHNY, SVGAGI (reference sequence).

The V call is TRBV6-2 or TRBV6-3, the J call TRBJ1-5. Germline assignment: CDR1 MNHEY and CDR2 SVGEGT. The CDR3 sequence is 11 residues long. The CDR3 here is CASRSLQAQHF.

The CDR3 sequence is CSARAGSGIYNEQFF. The J gene is TRBJ2-1, the V gene TRBV20-1; no DNA is available, so the TRBD2 call from TCRdb remains unchecked. This CDR3 is built from 15 residues. CDR1 DFQATT and CDR2 SNEGSKA come from the germline V gene (reference sequence).

The genes are TRBV18 and TRBJ2-2; TCRdb gives TRBD2 as the D gene, but with no DNA this cannot be confirmed. Germline V lookup: CDR1 KGHSH, CDR2 LQKENI. This CDR3 has 15 amino acids. CDR3 sequence: CASSPGTMVGGELFF.

The rearrangement joins TRBV20-1 to TRBJ2-3; TCRdb's D call, TRBD1, is unchecked because there is no DNA. CDR1 is DFQATT and CDR2 is SNEGSKA in the germline V gene (reference sequence). The CDR3 spans 14 residues. The CDR3 protein is CSARSPGRSDTQYF.

Here the CDR3 reads CASSYYRRDTQYF. The chain carries TRBV5-4 and TRBJ2-3; TCRdb indicates TRBD1, and absent DNA this call remains unverified. CDR1 is SGHNT and CDR2 is YYREEE in the germline V gene (reference sequence). The CDR3 length is 13 residues.

V gene TRBV29-1 combines with J gene TRBJ2-7; TCRdb gives TRBD2 as the D gene, but with no DNA this cannot be confirmed. This CDR3 region has 18 residues. Germline V lookup: CDR1 SQVTM, CDR2 ANQGSEA. CDR3: CSVRSATSGRARDYEQYF.